Following are 24 T cell receptor beta chains from one sample sequenced in a study of Ad26.COV2.S vaccination and SARS-CoV-2 variants. Measured with immunoSEQ multiplex PCR; TCRdb has only the in-frame clones, and not every one. The sample carries just over 350,000 clones, around 84% recorded once. Treatment: about 20 received Ad26.COV2.S at low or high dose, single or two shots; about 5 received placebo; per-sample allocation not given. Material that was analyzed had been drawn on day 63 after the first vaccine or placebo injection. This sample comprised peripheral blood, obtained in a trial of Ad26.COV2.S vaccine versus placebo. The receptors were sampled from a person aged 18-65 years who received the Ad26.COV2.S COVID-19 vaccine or a placebo.

The gene calls are TRBV3-1 (or the pseudogene TRBV3-2) and TRBJ2-5; the D gene could be TRBD1 or TRBD2 (5 bases each). V dropped 2 bases and J dropped 2 bases, with 6 bases sitting between them. The CDR3 is 13 amino acids. CDR1 and CDR2 (germline): LGHDT, YNNKEL (reference sequence). The CDR3 is CASSQWGQETQYF. The CDR3 DNA reads as TGTGCCAGCAGCCAATGGGGGCAAGAGACCCAGTACTTC.

The chain carries TRBV5-1 and TRBJ1-3; TRBD1 might be the D (6 bases). Trimming took off 5 bases at V and 4 bases at J, with 10 bases between the two ends. Germline CDR1 and CDR2: SGHRS and YFSETQ. The CDR3 sequence is 13 residues long. The chain's CDR3 is CASRSQGGNTIYF. The CDR3 region has the DNA TGCGCCAGCAGATCCCAGGGGGGAAACACCATATATTTT.

This rearrangement joins TRBV30 to TRBJ2-7, with TRBD2 identical over 10 bases. CDR1 GTSNPN and CDR2 SVGIG come from the germline V gene (reference sequence). With 2 bases clipped from V and 2 bases from J, the junction kept 6 bases outside the gene matches. The CDR3 has 15 amino acids. This chain's CDR3 is CAWSPPLAGPYEQYF. The CDR3 bases are TGTGCCTGGAGTCCCCCACTAGCGGGACCCTACGAGCAGTACTTC. The complete variable domain, with remaining parts taken from reference TRBV30 and TRBJ2-7, reads SQTIHQWPATLVQPVGSPLSLECTVEGTSNPNLYWYRQAAGRGLQLLFYSVGIGQISSEVPQNLSASRPQDRQFILSSKKLLLSDSGFYLCAWSPPLAGPYEQYFGPGTRLTVT.

The chain carries TRBV9 and TRBJ2-1; D not resolved. Trimming took off 0 bases at V and 4 bases at J, with 2 bases between the two ends. Germline V CDR1 and CDR2: SGDLS, YYNGEE. CDR3 length equals 12 residues. CDR3 amino acids: CASSVGYNEQFF. The CDR3 region has the DNA TGTGCCAGCAGCGTAGGTTACAATGAGCAGTTCTTC.

V gene TRBV2 combines with J gene TRBJ1-2; 9 bases line up with TRBD1. The CDR3 covers 14 residues. Germline CDR1 is SNHLY and CDR2 is FYNNEI. Germline trimming cut 8 bases from V and 7 bases from J; bases unmatched to any gene: 11. This CDR3 reads CASAITGGLGGYTF. The CDR3 DNA reads as TGTGCCAGCGCCATTACAGGGGGCCTTGGTGGCTACACCTTC.

The chain joins TRBV10-1 to TRBJ2-3; 12 nucleotides align to TRBD2. Germline CDR1 WNHNN, CDR2 SYGVQD (reference sequence). V was pared by 4 bases and J by 0 bases, with 2 bases of the junction left unmatched. The length of the CDR3 is 16 residues. The CDR3 nucleotides read TGCGCCAGCAGTGGGACTAGCGGGGTTAGCACAGATACGCAGTATTTT. It is translated as CASSGTSGVSTDTQYF.

This clone was counted a few times. The chain recombines TRBV7-9 with TRBJ2-7; 8 nucleotides agree with TRBD1. The V segment lost 5 bases and the J segment 2 bases; nucleotides outside the gene matches: 5. Germline values: CDR1 SEHNR, CDR2 FQNEAQ (reference sequence). CDR3 length: 14 amino acids. The CDR3 nucleotides are TGTGCCAGCAGCGGACAGACAGGGGCCTACGAGCAGTACTTC. Amino acid sequence: CASSGQTGAYEQYF.

The V gene is TRBV7-2, the J gene TRBJ2-7; TRBD1 is a possible D gene (5 bases). CDR1 is SGHTA, CDR2 FQGNSA, per germline. V was pared by 1 base and J by 6 bases, with 16 bases between. The CDR3 spans 15 residues. This chain's CDR3 is CASSLGGSGIGEQYF. Written as DNA, the CDR3 is TGTGCCAGCAGCTTAGGGGGCTCTGGGATCGGCGAGCAGTACTTC. Full variable domain (outside the CDR3, taken from reference TRBV7-2 and TRBJ2-7): GAGVSQSPSNKVTEKGKDVELRCDPISGHTALYWYRQSLGQGLEFLIYFQGNSAPDKSGLPSDRFSAERTGGSVSTLTIQRTQQEDSAVYLCASSLGGSGIGEQYFGPGTRLTVT.

This chain connects TRBV7-2 to TRBJ2-3, with 8 bases aligning to TRBD2. Germline CDR1 and CDR2: SGHTA and FQGNSA. V lost 5 bases, J lost 4 bases, and 8 bases stayed unmatched. The CDR3 has 15 residues. CDR3 sequence reads: CASSGTSGWADTQYF. The CDR3 nucleotides are TGTGCCAGCAGCGGAACTAGCGGATGGGCAGATACGCAGTATTTT. Using reference TRBV7-2 and TRBJ2-3 for the parts outside the CDR3, the full variable domain is GAGVSQSPSNKVTEKGKDVELRCDPISGHTALYWYRQSLGQGLEFLIYFQGNSAPDKSGLPSDRFSAERTGGSVSTLTIQRTQQEDSAVYLCASSGTSGWADTQYFGPGTRLTVL.

The V call is TRBV5-6, the J call TRBJ1-2, with 7 bases aligning to TRBD1. Germline CDR1 and CDR2: SGHDT and YYEEEE. This CDR3 is 17 amino acids long. The V gene end was trimmed by 1 base and the J gene end by 3 bases; junction bases not matched to a gene: 12. CDR3 sequence reads: CASSLIFYTGEDYGYTF. CDR3 in DNA: TGTGCCAGCAGCTTGATCTTTTATACAGGGGAGGACTATGGCTACACCTTC.

This clone appeared once. This sequence joins TRBV7-9 and TRBJ2-7; no clear D. V lost 3 bases and J lost 3, with 12 bases in between. This CDR3 has 14 residues. Germline V gene sequence: CDR1 SEHNR, CDR2 FQNEAQ (reference sequence). Here the CDR3 reads CASSFGLGNYEQYF. CDR3 DNA: TGTGCCAGCAGCTTTGGGCTGGGCAACTACGAGCAGTACTTC.

The V and J genes are TRBV5-1 and TRBJ2-2, with 8 bases matching TRBD2. Germline V gene data show CDR1 as SGHRS and CDR2 as YFSETQ. V was pared by 0 bases and J by 3 bases, with 1 base of the junction left unmatched. This CDR3 comprises 15 residues. This chain's CDR3 is CASSLEGLDTGELFF. The CDR3 DNA reads TGCGCCAGCAGCTTGGAGGGACTAGACACCGGGGAGCTGTTTTTT.

The V gene is TRBV7-6, the J gene TRBJ1-1; 10 bases fit TRBD1. CDR3 size: 15 residues. Germline-derived CDR1 and CDR2 are SGHVS and FNYEAQ. Trimming at V came to 4 bases and at J to 6 bases, leaving 8 bases not matched to a gene. The CDR3 region has the DNA TGTGCCAGCAGCTCATGGACAGGGGGGGCCGCTGAAGCTTTCTTT. Its protein product is CASSSWTGGAAEAFF.

The rearrangement links TRBV5-1 to TRBJ1-4; tentatively, D is TRBD1 (6 bases). Per the germline V gene, CDR1 is SGHRS and CDR2 is YFSETQ. The CDR3 runs to 15 residues. Trimming removed 2 bases at V and 7 bases at J, with 15 bases between. In DNA form, the CDR3 reads TGCGCCAGCAGCTTAGCAGGGGTGCTAGGTGAAAAACTGTTTTTT. It codes for CASSLAGVLGEKLFF.

V usage is TRBV6-5 and J usage is TRBJ1-2, with TRBD1 matching 7 bases. The CDR3 loop spans 11 amino acids. The germline V gene encodes CDR1 MNHEY and CDR2 SVGAGI. With V trimmed by 6 bases and J by 11 bases, 6 bases remained unmatched. The CDR3 DNA reads as TGTGCCAGCAGGAGACAGGGAGCTTACACCTTC. Protein sequence: CASRRQGAYTF.

Only a few counts were recorded for this clone. The chain recombines TRBV19 with TRBJ1-1, with D unresolved. V was pared by 4 bases and J by 0 bases, with 12 bases between. Germline CDR1 LNHDA, CDR2 SQIVND (reference sequence). The CDR3 totals 15 residues. The CDR3 DNA sequence: TGTGCCAGTAGTAAGGAGGAGTTCATGAACACTGAAGCTTTCTTT. Protein sequence: CASSKEEFMNTEAFF.

This CDR3 is CAWSTTSTDTQYF. In DNA form, the CDR3 reads TGTGCCTGGAGCACCACTAGCACAGATACGCAGTATTTT. This chain uses TRBV30 with TRBJ2-3, with no clear D. Germline loops: CDR1 GTSNPN, CDR2 SVGIG (reference sequence). V was clipped by 3 bases and J by 0 bases, with 7 bases between them. The CDR3 contains 13 residues.

The rearrangement links TRBV9 to TRBJ1-1; D is undetermined. In germline, CDR1 is SGDLS, CDR2 YYNGEE. V lost 0 bases to trimming and J lost 7 bases, with 16 bases between them. This CDR3 has 15 residues. CDR3 protein: CASSVGSGVRGEAFF. The CDR3 DNA follows: TGTGCCAGCAGCGTAGGGTCTGGGGTACGGGGTGAAGCTTTCTTT.

The CDR3 sequence is CASSLRQGPGEQYF. The CDR3 DNA reads TGTGCCAGCAGCCTTCGACAGGGGCCGGGCGAGCAGTACTTC. This chain connects TRBV5-4 to TRBJ2-7, with 8 bases identical to TRBD1. Germline assignment: CDR1 SGHNT and CDR2 YYREEE (reference sequence). The CDR3 consists of 14 residues. Unmatched junction bases numbered 9, after V lost 4 bases and J lost 6 bases.

Concerning this clone: One end of the junction varies from germline; a read error may be responsible. This chain connects TRBV7-9 to TRBJ1-4; possible D gene TRBD1, 5 bases. This CDR3 is built from 13 residues. Germline loops: CDR1 SEHNR, CDR2 FQNEAQ (reference sequence). Here the CDR3 reads CASSFSGSLGTSF. The CDR3 DNA is TGTGCCAGCAGCTTCTCCGGGTCTTTAGGGACCAGTTTT.

The rearrangement uses TRBV9 and TRBJ1-4; weak D call: TRBD1 (6 bases). Germline V gene sequence: CDR1 SGDLS, CDR2 YYNGEE. The CDR3 runs 15 residues. V lost 3 bases and J 7 bases, leaving 16 bases between the germline ends. The chain's CDR3 is CASSGTWGLGEKLFF. The CDR3 nucleotides are TGTGCCAGCAGCGGCACCTGGGGGCTCGGTGAAAAACTGTTTTTT.

The chain uses TRBV10-1 and TRBJ2-2, with TRBD1 identical over 7 bases. The ends lost 4 bases at V and 6 bases at J; junction bases unmatched: 8. Germline-derived CDR1 and CDR2 are WNHNN and SYGVQD (reference sequence). This CDR3 comprises 15 residues. The CDR3, as DNA: TGCGCCAGCAGTGCACAACACAGGGGTCCCGGGGAGCTGTTTTTT. It specifies CASSAQHRGPGELFF.

This chain links TRBV4-3 with TRBJ2-3; TRBD2 aligns across 13 bases. CDR1 is LGHNA and CDR2 is YSLEER in the germline V gene. The CDR3 runs 15 residues. The ends lost 1 base at V and 5 bases at J; junction bases unmatched: 0. The CDR3 region is CASSQGLAGGDTQYF. DNA for the CDR3: TGCGCCAGCAGCCAAGGACTAGCGGGAGGAGATACGCAGTATTTT.

The V call is TRBV27, the J call TRBJ2-3; TRBD2 is a possible D gene (6 bases). Germline CDR1 reads MNHEY; CDR2 reads SMNVEV (reference sequence). With 1 base removed from V and 5 bases from J, the gap between germline ends came to 7 bases. The CDR3 extends over 13 amino acids. The CDR3 DNA sequence: TGTGCCAGCAGTTTATTGGGAGGAGATACGCAGTATTTT. Encoded protein: CASSLLGGDTQYF.